The 19 T cell receptor beta chains in this list originate from one sample, sequenced in a study of cytomegalovirus exposure and HLA in healthy donors. PCR primers comprised 60 Vbeta and 13 Jbeta primers. Profiled with immunoSEQ multiplex PCR; TCRdb holds only in-frame clones, not every one. Among some 150,000 clones listed, roughly 82% were seen once. The sequenced sample was PBMCs. The receptors stem from a man aged 30 to 39 in good health and CMV-seronegative.

The CDR3 sequence: CASSGTGSATDTQYF. The CDR3 DNA follows: TGTGCCAGCAGTGGGACAGGGAGCGCCACAGATACGCAGTATTTT. This chain joins TRBV6-4 and TRBJ2-3, with 8 bases lining up with TRBD1. The CDR3 spans 15 residues. Germline V gene lookup returns CDR1 MRHNA and CDR2 SNTAGT. Trimming cost V 4 bases and J 2 bases; bases outside gene matches: 5.

The V gene is TRBV7-9, the J gene TRBJ2-5; 8 positions match TRBD2. The V gene end was trimmed by 5 bases and the J gene end by 2 bases; junction bases not matched to a gene: 7. The CDR3 consists of 15 residues. Looked up from germline, CDR1 is SEHNR and CDR2 is FQNEAQ (reference sequence). DNA for the CDR3: TGTGCCAGCAGCCGCGGGGGGACTCTACAAGAGACCCAGTACTTC. It translates to CASSRGGTLQETQYF. Using reference TRBV7-9 and TRBJ2-5 for the parts outside the CDR3, the full variable domain is DTGVSQNPRHKITKRGQNVTFRCDPISEHNRLYWYRQTLGQGPEFLTYFQNEAQLEKSRLLSDRFSAERPKGSFSTLEIQRTEQGDSAMYLCASSRGGTLQETQYFGPGTRLLVL.

The J gene is TRBJ2-7, the V gene TRBV9; D is unresolved. The CDR3 has 15 amino acids. The V end lost 4 bases, the J end lost 5 bases, and 19 bases lay between the germline ends. Germline V lookup: CDR1 SGDLS, CDR2 YYNGEE. CDR3 nucleotide sequence: TGTGCCAGCAGCCCCCGAGTCGCGCGAGCAAACGAGCAGTACTTC. Its protein product is CASSPRVARANEQYF.

This sequence joins TRBV30 and TRBJ2-7, with TRBD1 matching over 8 bases. The CDR3 is 13 residues long. The V gene's germline CDR1 is GTSNPN and CDR2 SVGIG (reference sequence). After removal of 1 base from V and 3 bases from J, the junction contained 2 bases not matched to a gene. CDR3 nucleotides: TGTGCCTGGAGTGGGACAGGGTTCTACGAGCAGTACTTC. This gives the protein CAWSGTGFYEQYF.

The rearrangement links TRBV20-1 to TRBJ2-5; D uncertain. The J call may be faulty, since TRBJ2-7 better matches the DNA end. The CDR3 contains 11 residues. CDR1 and CDR2 (germline): DFQATT, SNEGSKA (reference sequence). The CDR3 sequence is CSALFPYEQYF. DNA for the CDR3: TGCAGCGCCCTGTTTCCTTACGAGCAGTACTTC.

This sequence joins TRBV7-9 and TRBJ2-7; TRBD1 matches 7 bases. The junction had 4 bases not matched to a gene; V was cut back by 6 bases and J by 5 bases. The germline V gene encodes CDR1 SEHNR and CDR2 FQNEAQ (reference sequence). The CDR3 contains 12 residues. In DNA form, the CDR3 reads TGTGCCAGCAGTTATGGACAGGACGAGCAGTACTTC. Translation: CASSYGQDEQYF.

This clone was observed a few times. V gene TRBV6-5 combines with J gene TRBJ1-1; 9 bases line up with TRBD1. Germline V gene sequence: CDR1 MNHEY, CDR2 SVGAGI. J gave up 4 bases and V 4 bases, and 10 bases lay outside the gene matches. The CDR3 extends over 16 amino acids. The CDR3 loop is CASSSDRGRGGTEAFF. The CDR3 coding sequence is TGTGCCAGCAGTTCGGACAGGGGACGAGGGGGCACTGAAGCTTTCTTT.

The chain is built from TRBV4-2 and TRBJ1-1, with TRBD1 matching over 9 bases. Germline V lookup: CDR1 LGHNA, CDR2 YNFKEQ. This CDR3 has 15 residues. V was clipped by 3 bases and J by 1 base; unmatched bases: 3. The CDR3 nucleotides read TGTGCCAGCAGCCAGCTGGGACAGGGGAACACTGAAGCTTTCTTT. This sequence encodes CASSQLGQGNTEAFF.

This sequence joins TRBV2 and TRBJ2-5; perhaps TRBD1 as D (6 bases). Trimming took off 1 base at V and 5 bases at J, with 11 bases between the two ends. In germline, CDR1 is SNHLY, CDR2 FYNNEI. This CDR3 contains 14 residues. In DNA, the CDR3 is TGTGCCAGCAGTGAAGTACAGGGACCGGAGACCCAGTACTTC. Translation gives CASSEVQGPETQYF.

The V and J genes are TRBV28 and TRBJ1-5; D is perhaps TRBD1 (6 bases). Trimming shortened V by 5 bases and J by 4 bases, and 12 bases separated the two germline ends. Germline V gene data show CDR1 as MDHEN and CDR2 as SYDVKM. The CDR3 loop spans 14 amino acids. CDR3 DNA sequence: TGTGCCAGCAGTGACAGGTGGGGTAATCAGCCCCAGCATTTT. As protein: CASSDRWGNQPQHF.

V gene TRBV5-1 combines with J gene TRBJ2-1; 11 positions agree with TRBD2. This CDR3 comprises 14 residues. V gave up 1 base and J gave up 9 bases; unmatched junction bases: 3. Per germline, CDR1 SGHRS and CDR2 YFSETQ. The CDR3 bases are TGCGCCAGCAGCTTGACTAGCGGGAGTTCTGAGCAGTTCTTC. It translates to CASSLTSGSSEQFF.

V and J are TRBV6-1 and TRBJ2-7, with D uncertain. The CDR3 is made up of 12 amino acids. Germline CDR1 MNHNS, CDR2 SASEGT. V lost 0 bases and J 4 bases, leaving 4 bases between the germline ends. The CDR3 protein is CASSEAAYEQYF. CDR3 in DNA: TGTGCCAGCAGTGAAGCCGCGTACGAGCAGTACTTC.

The chain couples TRBV27 to TRBJ1-4; maybe TRBD1 (5 bases). The length of the CDR3 is 15 residues. Trimming cost V 4 bases and J 7 bases, with 16 bases left between them. Germline V gives CDR1 MNHEY, CDR2 SMNVEV (reference sequence). The CDR3 sequence: CASSSPLLRGEKLFF. The CDR3 DNA follows: TGTGCCAGCAGTTCACCTCTCCTAAGGGGTGAAAAACTGTTTTTT.

This chain joins TRBV6-4 and TRBJ2-4; D unclear. Germline-derived CDR1 and CDR2 are MRHNA and SNTAGT. V shed 5 bases and J shed 2 bases, with 16 bases lying between them. The CDR3 has 16 residues. In DNA form, the CDR3 reads TGTGCCAGCAGTACCACCGTTGGCAGATCCAAAAACATTCAGTACTTC. Protein product: CASSTTVGRSKNIQYF.

The CDR3 is CASSPERGGTYEQYF. The CDR3 DNA reads as TGTGCCAGCAGCCCGGAGCGGGGGGGGACCTACGAGCAGTACTTC. V gene TRBV7-8 combines with J gene TRBJ2-7; the match to TRBD2 covers 10 bases. This CDR3 comprises 15 residues. The germline V gene encodes CDR1 SGHVS and CDR2 FQNEAQ. V shed 5 bases, J shed 2 bases, and the junction held 6 bases outside the gene matches.

The chain joins TRBV7-9 to TRBJ2-5, with D possibly being TRBD1 (6 bases). TRBJ2-7 explains the end of the DNA better; the J call may be wrong. Per germline, CDR1 SEHNR and CDR2 FQNEAQ (reference sequence). This CDR3 is built from 13 residues. CDR3 protein: CATKRTDSYEQYF. The CDR3 DNA sequence: TGTGCCACCAAGAGGACAGACTCCTACGAGCAGTACTTC.

The gene calls are TRBV5-1 and TRBJ2-5; 11 bases fit TRBD1. CDR1 SGHRS and CDR2 YFSETQ come from the germline V gene. The CDR3 is made up of 16 amino acids. With 4 bases clipped from V and 7 bases from J, the junction kept 12 bases outside the gene matches. The CDR3 spells CASSLPGGTGGLTQYF. As DNA, the CDR3 is TGCGCCAGCAGCCTACCGGGGGGGACAGGGGGTCTGACCCAGTACTTC.

The rearrangement links TRBV5-1 to TRBJ1-4, with 8 bases identical to TRBD1. CDR1 is SGHRS and CDR2 is YFSETQ in the germline V gene. This CDR3 region has 17 residues. The ends lost 1 base at V and 7 bases at J; junction bases unmatched: 12. CDR3 in amino acids: CASSLSGLTGVSEKLFF. The CDR3 DNA sequence: TGCGCCAGCAGCTTGAGTGGGTTGACAGGGGTAAGTGAAAAACTGTTTTTT.

The V gene is TRBV11-3, the J gene TRBJ2-1; 9 positions agree with TRBD2. The V and J ends lost 1 base and 6 bases, in that order; junction bases with no gene match: 4. In germline, CDR1 is SGHNT, CDR2 YENEEA. The CDR3 contains 15 residues. CDR3 bases: TGTGCCAGCAGCTTAGTGAGCGGGAGGCTCAATGAGCAGTTCTTC. Amino acid sequence: CASSLVSGRLNEQFF.